Listed below are T cell receptor beta chains from one sample, sequenced in a study of blood T cell repertoires in COVID-19. Clones were read by immunoSEQ multiplex PCR, and TCRdb kept only the in-frame ones, dropping some. The table has just under 90,000 clones, 90% seen once. What was sequenced was peripheral blood. The receptors stem from a man between 60 and 75 years old with acute or convalescent COVID-19. The CDR3 runs from the conserved cysteine through the conserved F or W.

j_gene	v_gene	CDR3aa
TRBJ2-7	TRBV9	CASSVTSGRASLLNEQYF
TRBJ2-5	TRBV4-2	CASSQGQGPMTQYF
TRBJ1-1	TRBV6-2/TRBV6-3	CASSPNRGRDTEAFF
TRBJ1-5	TRBV28	CASRETGWGNQPQHF
TRBJ1-3	TRBV12-3/TRBV12-4	CASTISGNTIYF
TRBJ1-5	TRBV6-5	CATGGPNQPQHF
TRBJ2-3	TRBV11-3	CASSPPSAASQYF
TRBJ1-2	TRBV5-8	CASSCRVEDRDDYTF
TRBJ1-1	TRBV5-1	CASSPTAVGNTEAFF
TRBJ2-5	TRBV4-2	CASSRGTGGEETQYF
TRBJ2-7	TRBV30	CAWSPASGRDQYF
TRBJ1-3	TRBV28	CASSPLDRGLRGNTIYF
TRBJ1-4	TRBV2	CASSEVGGVNEKLFF
TRBJ2-3	TRBV28	CASREPSGSADTQYF
TRBJ2-7	TRBV6-1	CASSELVYRTSGDFPSYEQYF
TRBJ2-7	TRBV18	CASSPPLQLYEQYF
TRBJ2-6	TRBV28	CASTKQGWGANVLTF
TRBJ2-7	TRBV29-1	CSARPDRGYEQYF
TRBJ1-5	TRBV24-1	CATSDAGQGNQPQHF
TRBJ1-3	TRBV28	CASSLADSGNTIYF
TRBJ1-3	TRBV5-5	CASIQDLSGNTIYF
TRBJ2-7	TRBV10-1	CASSEYREGEQYF
TRBJ1-1	TRBV5-4	CASSQGGTGEAFF
TRBJ1-2	TRBV5-1	CASSGTLVDGYTF
TRBJ2-1	TRBV3-1/TRBV3-2	CASSQPGQGGNEQFF
TRBJ2-7	TRBV18	CASSPQGVNEQYF
TRBJ2-4	TRBV19	CASSMERTGVSKNIQYF
TRBJ2-7	TRBV28	CASNQDRGAGVTEQYF
TRBJ1-1	TRBV11-2	CASSLRFGTVNTEAFF
TRBJ2-3	TRBV20-1	CRPSGTDTQYF
TRBJ1-5	TRBV29-1	CSVGQGARQPQHF
TRBJ2-2	TRBV7-9	CASSPNTGTGELFF
TRBJ2-5	TRBV18	CASSLRRVQETQYF
TRBJ2-2	TRBV14	CASSQTNSGTANTGELFF
TRBJ2-7	TRBV7-2	CASSLEVTTRGEQYF
TRBJ2-3	TRBV3-1/TRBV3-2	CASSQDFGRASGRKEATDTQYF
TRBJ1-1	TRBV6-2/TRBV6-3	CASSYAPPGTGGTEAFF
TRBJ2-5	TRBV18	CASSPSQVQETQYF
TRBJ2-1	TRBV27	CASSLSFGTSGRVYNEQFF
TRBJ1-5	TRBV7-9	CASSSGLTEDIRPQHF
TRBJ2-3	TRBV7-9	CASSSLAGGSTDTQYF
TRBJ1-5	TRBV6-2/TRBV6-3	CASSGQQLYSNQPQHF
TRBJ1-5	TRBV6-2/TRBV6-3	CASSGEGGSSNQPQHF
TRBJ1-4	TRBV27	CASSFLPDRATNEKLFF
TRBJ1-6	TRBV30	CAWSPPWTEDSPLHF
TRBJ2-7	TRBV5-1	CASSLAGSGSGEQYF